This is a list of T cell receptor beta chains from one sample in a study of cytomegalovirus exposure and HLA in healthy donors. Only in-frame clones appear in the TCRdb table, and some are missing; sequencing was by immunoSEQ multiplex PCR. The table gives 150,000 to 200,000 clones; the top ten clones make up 2% to 2.5% of it. The specimen was PBMCs. These receptors were taken from a young man in good health and CMV-seronegative. Both conserved end residues are part of each CDR3. A D gene is named only where the DNA matches it firmly.

>TRBJ1-1|.|TRBV2
CASSEIRNTEAFF
TGTGCCAGCAGCGAAATCAGAAACACTGAAGCTTTCTTT
>TRBJ2-5|TRBD1|TRBV2
CASRGGTGGLETQYF
TGTGCCAGCAGGGGGGGGACAGGGGGCCTGGAGACCCAGTACTTC
>TRBJ1-2|.|TRBV29-1
CSVDPVYGYTF
TGCAGCGTTGACCCAGTCTATGGCTACACCTTC
>TRBJ1-6|TRBD1|TRBV13
CASSRQGFTSPLHF
TGTGCCAGCAGTCGACAGGGGTTTACTTCACCCCTCCACTTT
>TRBJ1-3|TRBD1|TRBV2
CASSEAAGRGPGNTIYF
TGTGCCAGCAGTGAAGCGGCCGGGAGGGGGCCTGGAAACACCATATATTTT
>TRBJ2-1|.|TRBV10-1
CASSELANNEQFF
TGCGCCAGCAGTGAGCTAGCCAACAATGAGCAGTTCTTC
>TRBJ1-3|.|TRBV7-6
CASSFQGGNTIYF
TGTGCCAGCAGCTTCCAGGGAGGAAACACCATATATTTT
>TRBJ2-1|TRBD1|TRBV29-1
CSVAPDRGSYNEQFF
TGCAGCGTAGCCCCGGACAGGGGCTCCTACAATGAGCAGTTCTTC
>TRBJ2-7|.|TRBV5-4
CASSRSPVF
TGTGCCAGCAGCCGATCACCGGTCTTC
>TRBJ2-6|.|TRBV6-5
CATRHRDSGANVLTF
TGTGCCACAAGACACAGGGACTCTGGGGCCAACGTCCTGACTTTC
>TRBJ1-2|.|TRBV7-9
CASTIPRTGLYGYTF
TGTGCCAGCACTATCCCCAGAACGGGTCTCTATGGCTACACCTTC
>TRBJ1-1|.|TRBV7-3
CASREAPMNTEAFF
TGTGCCAGCAGGGAGGCCCCCATGAACACTGAAGCTTTCTTT
>TRBJ1-4|TRBD1|TRBV4-2
CASSQGRSGTGYPFNEKLFF
TGTGCCAGCAGCCAAGGAAGGTCCGGGACAGGGTATCCCTTTAATGAAAAACTGTTTTTT
>TRBJ1-1|TRBD1|TRBV2
CASLRDRGNTEAFF
TGTGCCAGCCTTCGAGACAGGGGGAACACTGAAGCTTTCTTT
>TRBJ2-3|TRBD1|TRBV9
CASSVRQGADTQYF
TGTGCCAGCAGCGTTAGACAGGGGGCAGATACGCAGTACTTT
>TRBJ2-7|TRBD1|TRBV7-9
CASSLQGAIGEQYF
TGTGCCAGCAGCTTACAGGGGGCAATAGGTGAGCAGTACTTC
>TRBJ2-5|TRBD2|TRBV18
CASSPPGGKRQETQYF
TGTGCCAGCTCACCACCGGGGGGGAAGAGGCAAGAGACCCAGTACTTC
>TRBJ2-2|.|TRBV28
CASSSTFRLLNTGELFF
TGTGCCAGCAGTTCGACTTTCCGGCTTCTAAACACCGGGGAGCTGTTTTTT
>TRBJ2-7|.|TRBV4-1
CASSLSELARDEQYF
TGCGCCAGCAGCCTTTCGGAACTAGCCAGAGACGAGCAGTACTTC
>TRBJ2-7|TRBD1|TRBV7-2
CASSSDRGLYEQYF
TGTGCCAGCAGCTCTGACAGGGGGCTCTACGAGCAGTACTTC
>TRBJ1-6|TRBD1|TRBV30
CAWRYRGESPLHF
TGTGCCTGGAGGTACAGGGGGGAATCACCCCTCCACTTT
>TRBJ1-5|TRBD1|TRBV6-5
CASGRDSRSNQPQHF
TGTGCCAGCGGAAGGGACAGCAGAAGCAATCAGCCCCAGCATTTT
>TRBJ1-3|.|TRBV30
CACVTVGSGSGNTIYF
TGTGCCTGTGTGACTGTGGGCAGCGGCTCTGGAAACACCATATATTTT
>TRBJ2-1|TRBD2|TRBV5-1
CASSHWTSKSNEQFF
TGCGCCAGCAGCCACTGGACTAGCAAAAGCAATGAGCAGTTCTTC
>TRBJ1-2|TRBD1|TRBV2
CASTRRPTGVYGYTF
TGTGCCAGCACTCGCCGCCCCACAGGGGTCTATGGCTACACCTTC
>TRBJ2-1|.|TRBV9
CASSPQTNGGEQFF
TGTGCCAGCAGTCCCCAGACAAATGGTGGTGAGCAGTTCTTC